This T cell receptor beta chain emerged from a study of shared clonotypes between healthy human individuals. Across the whole study: Plates per donor: three CD4 naive, three CD4 memory, two CD8 naive, one CD8 memory.

A word on this clone: The antigen is not known.

Assay execution took place at the deep level. For each subset, genomic DNA was distributed in equal portions over several immunoSEQ plates. Some clones are missing from TCRdb's copy, which holds only in-frame ones; the method was immunoSEQ multiplex PCR. The sample has approximately 710,000 clones; about 90% are singletons. Study-wide results and caveats: Non-shared clonotypes had lower generation probabilities than those shared by all four donors.

The CDR3 has 15 residues. V was pared by 1 base and J by 4 bases, with 4 bases of the junction left unmatched. Germline CDR1 and CDR2: SGHAT and FQNNGV. The sequenced sample consisted of memory CD8+ T cells from PBMCs. Noted subset: CD45RO+ cells pooled with CCR7-negative TemRA cells. The chain joins TRBV11-2 to TRBJ2-3; 8 nucleotides match TRBD2. This clonotype was obtained from a man between 18 and 29 years old in good health. Some clones in this sample may be carry-over from other donors' samples. DNA of the CDR3: TGTGCCAGCAGCTTAGGGACTAGCTTGGCAGATACGCAGTATTTT. Translation gives CASSLGTSLADTQYF. Combining the CDR3 with reference TRBV11-2 and TRBJ2-3 gives the whole variable domain EAGVAQSPRYKIIEKRQSVAFWCNPISGHATLYWYQQILGQGPKLLIQFQNNGVVDDSQLPKDRFSAERLKGVDSTLKIQPAKLEDSAVYLCASSLGTSLADTQYFGPGTRLTVL.